One sample yielded the 2 T cell receptor beta chains listed below, sequenced in a study of OX40 agonist ivuxolimab in advanced cancers. Clones were sequenced by immunoSEQ multiplex PCR, and TCRdb holds only the in-frame ones, with some missing. The repertoire consists of approximately 43,000 clones, with roughly 90% occurring once and the leading ten covering 0.58%. This sample comprised CD4+ or CD8+ T cells sorted from blood, obtained in a trial of the OX40 agonist ivuxolimab. These receptor sequences come from an adult with an advanced solid tumor such as melanoma, head and neck, liver or kidney cancer.

The V gene is TRBV7-8, the J gene TRBJ1-1, with 7 bases matching TRBD1. Germline trimming cut 8 bases from V and 1 base from J; bases unmatched to any gene: 7. The CDR3 is 14 amino acids. In germline, CDR1 is SGHVS, CDR2 FQNEAQ. CDR3 in DNA: TGTGCCAGCGGAACGGGACAGCCGAACACTGAAGCTTTCTTT. Translation gives CASGTGQPNTEAFF.

V and J are TRBV2 and TRBJ1-6, with 9 bases fitting TRBD1. V was pared by 7 bases and J by 7 bases, with 8 bases of the junction left unmatched. CDR3 size: 15 residues. Germline V gene sequence: CDR1 SNHLY, CDR2 FYNNEI. CDR3 loop: CASKPFDRGNSPLHF. The CDR3 DNA reads as TGTGCCAGCAAACCATTCGACAGGGGGAATTCACCCCTCCACTTT.